The rows below give T cell receptor beta chains drawn from one sample of a study of cytomegalovirus exposure and HLA in healthy donors. Sequenced by immunoSEQ multiplex PCR; TCRdb stores in-frame clones only, minus some. The data contain 110,000 to 150,000 clones, approximately 82% of them singletons. The sequenced material came from PBMCs. These receptors were collected from a middle-aged woman in good health and CMV-seronegative. The CDR3 runs from the conserved cysteine through the conserved F or W. A D gene is named only where the DNA matches it firmly. Clone size is not always given. Where it is, it says once, few, many or a class for expanded clones.

D,J,V,size,CDR3,DNA
TRBD1,TRBJ1-2,TRBV7-6,-,CASSLGSGGFYGGYTF,TGTGCCAGCAGCTTAGGTTCAGGGGGATTTTATGGTGGCTACACCTTC
-,TRBJ2-1,TRBV7-9,-,CASTPQGNNEQFF,TGTGCCAGCACCCCTCAGGGTAACAATGAGCAGTTCTTC
TRBD2,TRBJ2-1,TRBV7-2,-,CASSLASGSPEQFF,TGTGCCAGCAGCTTAGCTAGCGGGAGCCCCGAGCAGTTCTTC
TRBD2,TRBJ2-5,TRBV28,-,CASSSGGGLAWETQYF,TGTGCCAGCAGTTCCGGGGGGGGTCTAGCGTGGGAGACCCAGTACTTC
TRBD2,TRBJ2-3,TRBV28,once,CASLAGTSGRRTDTQYF,TGTGCCAGCCTGGCAGGGACTAGCGGGAGACGAACAGATACGCAGTATTTT
-,TRBJ1-3,TRBV5-6,-,CASAWSGQGISGNTIYF,TGTGCCAGTGCCTGGAGCGGGCAGGGTATCTCTGGAAACACCATATATTTT
-,TRBJ2-3,TRBV11-3,-,CASSLDSADTQYF,TGTGCCAGCAGCTTAGATTCCGCAGATACGCAGTATTTT
-,TRBJ1-4,TRBV4-3,-,CASSQGASPEKLFF,TGCGCCAGCAGCCAAGGTGCGAGCCCCGAAAAACTGTTTTTT
TRBD2,TRBJ2-7,TRBV28,-,CASSLGAGGPYEQYF,TGTGCCAGCAGTTTAGGAGCGGGAGGGCCCTACGAGCAGTACTTC
TRBD2,TRBJ2-5,TRBV9,-,CASSASGTGGETQYF,TGTGCCAGCAGCGCCTCTGGGACGGGGGGAGAGACCCAGTACTTC
TRBD2,TRBJ2-3,TRBV19,-,CASSPPSGRAGDTQYF,TGTGCCAGTAGTCCCCCTAGCGGGAGGGCCGGAGATACGCAGTATTTT
-,TRBJ2-1,TRBV7-2,-,CASSRAGDEQFF,TGTGCCAGCAGCCGAGCAGGGGATGAGCAGTTCTTC
-,TRBJ1-5,TRBV28,-,CASSFRVEGNQPQHF,TGTGCCAGCAGTTTCCGCGTAGAAGGCAATCAGCCCCAGCATTTT
-,TRBJ1-5,TRBV21-1,-,CASSARQTRALYSNQPQHF,TGTGCCAGCAGCGCCCGACAGACGAGAGCTTTATATAGCAATCAGCCCCAGCATTTT
TRBD1,TRBJ2-1,TRBV6-5,-,CASSYVQGRDNEQFF,TGTGCCAGCAGTTACGTACAGGGGCGAGACAATGAGCAGTTCTTC
TRBD2,TRBJ2-5,TRBV25-1,once,CASSELAAYQETQYF,TGTGCCAGCAGTGAACTAGCGGCGTACCAAGAGACCCAGTACTTC
TRBD1,TRBJ2-3,TRBV28,-,CASSTRTGYTDTQYF,TGTGCCAGCAGTACCCGGACAGGGTACACAGATACGCAGTATTTT
-,TRBJ1-4,TRBV28,-,CASSDSAGRKLFF,TGTGCCAGCAGTGATTCGGCAGGGCGTAAACTGTTTTTT
-,TRBJ2-7,TRBV10-2,-,CASSVTGGQSGEQYF,TGCGCCAGCAGTGTTACAGGTGGACAGTCTGGCGAGCAGTACTTC
TRBD1,TRBJ2-3,TRBV28,once,CAGRTGEDTQYF,TGTGCCGGCAGGACAGGGGAAGATACGCAGTATTTT
-,TRBJ2-7,TRBV25-1,-,CASSARTYEQYF,TGTGCCAGCAGTGCCCGTACCTACGAGCAGTACTTC
-,TRBJ1-5,TRBV19,-,CASTPRYSNQPQHF,TGTGCCAGTACCCCCCGGTATAGCAATCAGCCCCAGCATTTT
-,TRBJ2-4,TRBV5-1,-,CASSSQAGASKNIQYF,TGCGCCAGCTCCTCCCAGGCGGGTGCGTCCAAAAACATTCAGTACTTC
TRBD1,TRBJ1-1,TRBV7-8,-,CASSLGDRFSTEAFF,TGTGCCAGCAGCTTAGGGGACAGATTCTCCACTGAAGCTTTCTTT
TRBD1,TRBJ2-7,TRBV7-3,-,CASSLRGGTGSYEQYF,TGTGCCAGCAGCTTAAGGGGGGGGACAGGGAGTTACGAGCAGTACTTC
TRBD1,TRBJ2-7,TRBV28,few,CASSFRDRSFYEQYF,TGTGCCAGCAGTTTTCGGGACAGATCTTTCTACGAGCAGTACTTC
-,TRBJ2-7,TRBV6-5,-,CASRNSYEQYF,TGTGCCAGCAGGAACAGCTACGAGCAGTACTTC
TRBD2,TRBJ2-7,TRBV10-3,-,CAISGVGTSGQNEQYF,TGTGCCATCAGTGGGGTTGGGACTAGCGGCCAAAACGAGCAGTACTTC
TRBD1,TRBJ2-3,TRBV5-1,once,CASSPGQATDTQYF,TGCGCCAGCAGCCCCGGACAGGCCACAGATACGCAGTATTTT
TRBD1,TRBJ1-6,TRBV29-1,-,CSVRQGDNSPLHF,TGCAGCGTTAGACAGGGGGACAATTCACCCCTCCACTTT
-,TRBJ1-1,TRBV7-2,-,CASSPWTGGSEAFF,TGTGCCAGCAGCCCGTGGACGGGGGGCTCTGAAGCTTTCTTT
-,TRBJ2-7,TRBV27,-,CASSLQPGVIPYEQYF,TGTGCCAGCAGTTTACAGCCGGGAGTCATTCCCTACGAGCAGTACTTC
-,TRBJ1-6,TRBV6-4,-,CASLQVTLSPLHF,TGTGCCAGCCTACAGGTGACACTTTCACCCCTCCACTTT
TRBD2,TRBJ2-5,TRBV4-2,-,CASRGSGEETQYF,TGTGCCAGCAGGGGTAGCGGGGAAGAGACCCAGTACTTC
-,TRBJ2-2,TRBV5-5,-,CASSLNPGTENTGELFF,TGTGCCAGCAGCTTGAACCCCGGGACTGAGAACACCGGGGAGCTGTTTTTT
TRBD1,TRBJ2-7,TRBV11-3,few,CASSLDDRAYEQYF,TGTGCCAGCAGCTTAGATGACAGGGCCTACGAGCAGTACTTC
-,TRBJ1-1,TRBV11-1,-,CASSPGQGRPEAFF,TGTGCCAGCAGCCCAGGGCAAGGCAGGCCTGAAGCTTTCTTT
TRBD1,TRBJ2-1,TRBV9,-,CASSVVGTGNEQFF,TGTGCCAGCAGTGTTGTAGGGACAGGGAATGAGCAGTTCTTC
-,TRBJ2-3,TRBV5-1,-,CASSLDGVGDTQYF,TGCGCCAGCAGCTTGGACGGGGTGGGAGATACGCAGTATTTT
-,TRBJ1-3,TRBV7-2,-,CASSLPGLENTIYF,TGTGCCAGCAGCTTACCAGGGCTAGAAAACACCATATATTTT
-,TRBJ2-1,TRBV10-3,-,CAISESGVHEQFF,TGTGCCATCAGTGAGTCCGGGGTCCATGAGCAGTTCTTC
-,TRBJ2-7,TRBV7-2,-,CASSALYEQYF,TGTGCCAGCAGCGCACTTTACGAGCAGTACTTC
TRBD2,TRBJ2-7,TRBV9,-,CASTVGAGGEQYF,TGTGCCAGCACGGTGGGGGCGGGGGGCGAGCAGTACTTC
TRBD2,TRBJ2-1,TRBV10-3,few,CAISEPGATSTPPNEQFF,TGTGCCATCAGTGAGCCCGGGGCGACTAGCACCCCCCCCAATGAGCAGTTCTTC